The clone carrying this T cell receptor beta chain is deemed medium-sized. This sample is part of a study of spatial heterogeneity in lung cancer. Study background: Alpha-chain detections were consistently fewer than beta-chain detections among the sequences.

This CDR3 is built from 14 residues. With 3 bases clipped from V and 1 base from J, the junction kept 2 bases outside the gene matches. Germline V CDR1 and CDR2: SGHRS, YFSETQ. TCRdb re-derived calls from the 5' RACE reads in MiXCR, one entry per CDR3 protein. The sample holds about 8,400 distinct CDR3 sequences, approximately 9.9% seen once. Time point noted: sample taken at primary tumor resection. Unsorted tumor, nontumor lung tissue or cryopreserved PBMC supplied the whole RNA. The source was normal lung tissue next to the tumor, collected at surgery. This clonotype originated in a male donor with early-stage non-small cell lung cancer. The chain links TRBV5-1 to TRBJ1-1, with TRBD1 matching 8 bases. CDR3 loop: CASSSGTGNTEAFF. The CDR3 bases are TGCGCCAGCAGCTCAGGGACAGGGAACACTGAAGCTTTCTTT.